The 30 T cell receptor beta chains reported below all come from one sample, sequenced in a study of regulatory T cells in long-lasting Graves disease. Stated time point: newly diagnosed GD, antithyroid drugs for less than 3 months. Researchers made the TCR library from RNA that was extracted from PBMCs. TCR beta libraries were built with iRepertoire HTBI primers and Arm-PCR of CDR3 regions. TCRdb passed the multiplex PCR reads through MiXCR, listing each CDR3 protein once. The sample shows 350,000 to 450,000 distinct CDR3 sequences, 16% of them seen only once. The same data also contributed to another study, on T cells in Graves' hyperthyroidism and ophthalmopathy.

The sequencing here drew on peripheral blood mononuclear cells (PBMCs), taken at new diagnosis, from a patient treated with antithyroid drugs. The receptors were gathered from a middle-aged man with Graves disease.

This clonotype came up a few times. The V and J genes are TRBV5-1 and TRBJ2-7; no definite D call. V was cut by 0 bases and J by 1 base, with 11 bases left in between. The CDR3 has 15 amino acids. Germline values: CDR1 SGHRS, CDR2 YFSETQ. CDR3 residues: CASSLGRLWSYEQYF. In nucleotides, the CDR3 is TGCGCCAGCAGCTTGGGCCGTCTCTGGTCCTACGAGCAGTACTTC.

This clonotype was observed a few times. This chain uses TRBV6-1 with TRBJ2-7; the D is unclear. The length of the CDR3 is 13 residues. Trimming shortened V by 8 bases and J by 4 bases, and 15 bases separated the two germline ends. Germline V gene lookup returns CDR1 MNHNS and CDR2 SASEGT. The CDR3 DNA reads as TGTGCCAGCCGTCGGACCCTCCTTTACGAGCAGTACTTC. It is translated as CASRRTLLYEQYF.

In its sample, this clonotype was seen many times. The chain combines TRBV10-3 with TRBJ2-4, with D possibly being TRBD2 (5 bases). The CDR3 spans 18 residues. Germline V lookup: CDR1 ENHRY, CDR2 SYGVKD. Trimming stripped 0 bases from V and 0 bases from J, with 15 bases between. The CDR3 reads CAISESRFGLVAKNIQYF. CDR3 nucleotides: TGTGCCATCAGTGAGTCTAGGTTTGGACTGGTAGCCAAAAACATTCAGTACTTC.

At least ten counts were recorded for this clonotype. The chain is built from TRBV18 and TRBJ2-3, with D possibly matching TRBD2 (6 bases). The CDR3 loop spans 12 amino acids. CDR1 is KGHSH, CDR2 LQKENI, per germline. The V end was cut by 8 bases, the J end by 6 bases, with 12 bases between. The CDR3 DNA reads TGTGCCAGCAGCCGGGGGTCCGATACGCAGTATTTT. Protein product: CASSRGSDTQYF.

The chain uses TRBV27 and TRBJ2-3, with 10 bases lining up with TRBD2. J lost 8 bases, V lost 5 bases, and 4 bases had no gene match. Germline values: CDR1 MNHEY, CDR2 SMNVEV (reference sequence). This CDR3 contains 13 residues. The CDR3 DNA is TGTGCCAGCAGTACTAGACTAGCGGGTACGCAGTATTTT. It translates to CASSTRLAGTQYF.

This clonotype showed up many times. J is TRBJ1-1 and V is TRBV29-1; a weak D match, TRBD1 (6 bases). CDR1 and CDR2 (germline): SQVTM, ANQGSEA. The CDR3 is made up of 13 amino acids. V was pared by 7 bases and J by 4 bases, with 16 bases between. CDR3 DNA: TGCAGCGGGAGCACAGGGACGGGCACTGAAGCTTTCTTT. Translated: CSGSTGTGTEAFF.

This clonotype was counted at least ten times. In nucleotides, the CDR3 is TGCGCCAGCAGCCCCGGACTAGCGGGGAATATCTACAATGAGCAGTTCTTC. It translates to CASSPGLAGNIYNEQFF. The V and J genes are TRBV5-1 and TRBJ2-1, with 12 bases fitting TRBD2. With V trimmed by 4 bases and J by 3 bases, 8 bases remained unmatched. CDR1 is SGHRS and CDR2 is YFSETQ in the germline V gene. The CDR3 has 17 residues.

The chain recombines TRBV6-2 or TRBV6-3 with TRBJ2-2; D might be TRBD2 (5 bases). The germline CDR1 and CDR2 sequences are MNHEY and SVGEGT. The CDR3 has 14 residues. V lost 2 bases and J 6 bases, leaving 10 bases between the germline ends. CDR3 nucleotides: TGTGCCAGCAGTTACAGGCGGGTGGCCGGGGAGCTGTTTTTT. It codes for CASSYRRVAGELFF.

In this sample, this clonotype turned up a few times. A read error may be the cause here, since a much bigger clone is one base away. The CDR3 does not close with the conserved phenylalanine or tryptophan, likely indicating a read error. The genes are TRBV28 and TRBJ1-5, with D uncertain. The V gene lost 7 bases and the J gene lost 4 bases, with 11 bases spanning the gap. Germline CDR1 MDHEN, CDR2 SYDVKM. The CDR3 is 13 amino acids. Written as DNA, the CDR3 is TGTGCCAGCACCTATACGCGGAATCAGCCCCAGCATCTT. It yields the protein CASTYTRNQPQHL.

This clonotype was seen ten or more times. V is TRBV2 and J is TRBJ2-7; a possible D gene is TRBD1 (5 bases). The CDR3 loop spans 14 amino acids. V lost 3 bases, J lost 0 bases, and 9 bases lay in between. CDR1 and CDR2 (germline): SNHLY, FYNNEI. The CDR3 DNA reads as TGTGCCAGCAGTGAGAGGCAGGGCTCCTACGAGCAGTACTTC. Translating gives CASSERQGSYEQYF.

This clonotype was recorded at least ten times. CDR3 nucleotide sequence: TGCAGTGGTCGAGCAAGTTTGAATGAAAAACTGTTTTTT. This codes for CSGRASLNEKLFF. The chain has TRBV20-1 and TRBJ1-4; D gene unclear. Trimming cost V 7 bases and J 5 bases, with 14 bases left between them. The germline V gene encodes CDR1 DFQATT and CDR2 SNEGSKA (reference sequence). The CDR3 spans 13 residues.

The rearrangement uses TRBV5-8 and TRBJ2-2; no clear D gene. The germline V gene has CDR1 SGHTS and CDR2 YDEGEE. The CDR3 loop spans 14 amino acids. The V end was cut by 0 bases, the J end by 0 bases, with 3 bases between. CDR3 residues: CASSLAPNTGELFF. The CDR3 DNA reads TGTGCCAGCAGCTTGGCTCCGAACACCGGGGAGCTGTTTTTT.

This chain uses TRBV18 with TRBJ2-3; tentatively, D is TRBD2 (5 bases). The CDR3 contains 14 residues. V gave up 3 bases and J gave up 2 bases, with 9 bases separating them. Germline V gives CDR1 KGHSH, CDR2 LQKENI. The CDR3, as DNA: TGTGCCAGCTCACCCCGGACTGTCACAGATACGCAGTATTTT. Encoded protein: CASSPRTVTDTQYF.

Points on this clonotype: A read error is likely here: a far larger clone is one base away. The chain carries TRBV7-2 and TRBJ2-7; 8 nucleotides match TRBD1. CDR3 length equals 14 residues. Germline-derived CDR1 and CDR2 are SGHTA and FQGNSA. The CDR3 here is CASSARDRKYERYF. For the CDR3, the DNA is TGTGCCAGCAGCGCCCGGGACAGGAAGTACGAGCGGTACTTC.

The sample holds many counts of this clonotype. This chain links TRBV28 with TRBJ2-2; 9 bases fit TRBD2. CDR3 length: 14 residues. V lost 11 bases and J lost 2; bases outside the gene matches: 6. CDR1 is MDHEN, CDR2 SYDVKM, per germline. CDR3 sequence (DNA): TGTGCCGCGGGAGGGGGACCTAACACCGGGGAGCTGTTTTTT. It yields the protein CAAGGGPNTGELFF.

This chain joins TRBV20-1 and TRBJ2-1; tentative D call: TRBD2 (6 bases). The CDR3 sequence is 13 residues long. Trimming shortened V by 5 bases and J by 0 bases, and 8 bases separated the two germline ends. Germline V gene data show CDR1 as DFQATT and CDR2 as SNEGSKA (reference sequence). In DNA form, the CDR3 reads TGCAGTGCTGCGGGGAACTCCTACAATGAGCAGTTCTTC. It is translated as CSAAGNSYNEQFF.

This clonotype was detected a few times. The chain is built from TRBV24-1 and TRBJ2-7; 9 nucleotides align to TRBD1. The CDR3 spans 15 residues. Per germline, CDR1 KGHDR and CDR2 SFDVKD. Unmatched junction bases numbered 5, after V lost 4 bases and J lost 2 bases. CDR3 bases: TGTGCCACCAGTGACTCCGGGACAGGGCCCTACGAGCAGTACTTC. Its protein product is CATSDSGTGPYEQYF.

Ten or more counts support this clonotype. The gene calls are TRBV4-1 and TRBJ2-3, with TRBD2 matching 15 bases. The CDR3 extends over 19 amino acids. Germline V lookup: CDR1 MGHRA, CDR2 YSYEKL. The J segment lost 5 bases and the V segment lost 0 bases, leaving 9 bases of the junction unmatched. The CDR3 coding sequence is TGCGCCAGCAGCCAAGATCCCGGACTAGCGGGGGGGCCTCAAGATACGCAGTATTTT. The encoded protein is CASSQDPGLAGGPQDTQYF.

This rearrangement joins TRBV6-2 or TRBV6-3 to TRBJ2-2; no clear D gene. This CDR3 comprises 15 residues. The V gene lost 7 bases and the J gene lost 0 bases, with 12 bases spanning the gap. CDR1 is MNHEY, CDR2 SVGEGT, per germline. In nucleotides, the CDR3 is TGTGCCAGCACCCCAATGGGTCCGAACACCGGGGAGCTGTTTTTT. Translation: CASTPMGPNTGELFF.

This clonotype was seen more than once but under ten times. This chain joins TRBV28 and TRBJ2-2; 11 bases match TRBD1. In germline, CDR1 is MDHEN, CDR2 SYDVKM. The length of the CDR3 is 15 residues. V was pared by 7 bases and J by 5 bases, with 6 bases of the junction left unmatched. CDR3 region: CASTDRGLGTGELFF. The CDR3 DNA sequence: TGTGCCAGCACGGACAGGGGGCTAGGGACCGGGGAGCTGTTTTTT.

The table lists this clonotype with many counts. This chain uses TRBV20-1 with TRBJ1-5, with 8 bases matching TRBD1. Looked up from germline, CDR1 is DFQATT and CDR2 is SNEGSKA (reference sequence). CDR3 length: 16 amino acids. The V segment lost 0 bases and the J segment 2 bases; nucleotides outside the gene matches: 6. The CDR3 nucleotides are TGCAGTGCTAGAGATTCCGGACAGGGAGGCAATCAGCCCCAGCATTTT. Protein product: CSARDSGQGGNQPQHF.

This clonotype was detected only a few times. This chain joins TRBV5-1 and TRBJ2-5; D is uncertain. The ends were cut back, 0 bases at V and 1 base at J, with 7 bases in the middle. Germline CDR1 SGHRS, CDR2 YFSETQ. There are 14 residues in the CDR3. The CDR3 spells CASSLDGSQETQYF. CDR3 bases: TGCGCCAGCAGCTTGGACGGCTCCCAAGAGACCCAGTACTTC. Together with reference TRBV5-1 and TRBJ2-5, the CDR3 gives the full variable domain: KAGVTQTPRYLIKTRGQQVTLSCSPISGHRSVSWYQQTPGQGLQFLFEYFSETQRNKGNFPGRFSGRQFSNSRSEMNVSTLELGDSALYLCASSLDGSQETQYFGPGTRLLVL.

This clonotype has just a few counts. The gene calls are TRBV20-1 and TRBJ1-4; 9 bases are shared with TRBD1. Unmatched junction bases numbered 12, after V lost 6 bases and J lost 7 bases. Germline CDR1 is DFQATT and CDR2 is SNEGSKA (reference sequence). This CDR3 is 15 amino acids long. This chain's CDR3 is CSATGQGFFSEKLFF. The CDR3 DNA reads TGCAGTGCGACCGGACAGGGGTTTTTTAGTGAAAAACTGTTTTTT.

This clonotype was counted a few times. The chain uses TRBV4-1 and TRBJ1-5; possibly TRBD1 for D (5 bases). The CDR3 spans 13 residues. Germline V gene data show CDR1 as MGHRA and CDR2 as YSYEKL. V was trimmed by 0 bases and J by 7 bases, leaving 7 bases between them. In DNA, the CDR3 is TGCGCCAGCAGCCAAGACTGGGGGCAGCCCCAGCATTTT. Protein sequence: CASSQDWGQPQHF.

This clonotype was detected many times. For the CDR3, the DNA is TGTGCCAGCAGCTTCTTGGTTGGAGGTGAGCAGTTCTTC. Protein: CASSFLVGGEQFF. The genes are TRBV7-7 and TRBJ2-1, with a weak D call TRBD2 (5 bases). Germline V gene data show CDR1 as SSHAT and CDR2 as FNYEAQ (reference sequence). The ends were cut back, 3 bases at V and 9 bases at J, with 12 bases in the middle. The CDR3 consists of 13 residues.

This clonotype was seen repeatedly, ten times or more. The chain links TRBV7-9 to TRBJ2-1, with D uncertain. This CDR3 has 14 residues. Looked up from germline, CDR1 is SEHNR and CDR2 is FQNEAQ (reference sequence). Trimming shortened V by 3 bases and J by 4 bases, and 10 bases separated the two germline ends. CDR3 nucleotides: TGTGCCAGCAGCTTCTACCGGGCTTACAATGAGCAGTTCTTC. Its protein is CASSFYRAYNEQFF.

The V gene is TRBV6-2 or TRBV6-3, the J gene TRBJ1-4, with no clear D. The CDR3 runs 13 residues. The V gene lost 7 bases and the J gene lost 4 bases, with 10 bases spanning the gap. Per germline, CDR1 MNHEY and CDR2 SVGEGT. The CDR3 DNA follows: TGTGCCAGCAAAGAGGGAGTTAATGAAAAACTGTTTTTT. Translation gives CASKEGVNEKLFF.

This clonotype was seen at least ten times. V usage is TRBV15 and J usage is TRBJ1-2, with D possibly TRBD1 on 6 matching bases. Per the germline V gene, CDR1 is LNHNV and CDR2 is YYDKDF (reference sequence). This CDR3 has 14 amino acids. Trimming pared 2 bases from V and 7 bases from J, leaving 14 bases between. For the CDR3, the DNA is TGTGCCACCAGCAGAACTCGACAGGAACGTGGCTACACCTTC. It is translated as CATSRTRQERGYTF.

V and J are TRBV7-3 and TRBJ2-7; D is undetermined. CDR3 length equals 14 residues. V lost 2 bases to trimming and J lost 6 bases, with 14 bases between them. The germline gives CDR1 SGHTA, CDR2 FQGTGA. This CDR3 reads CASSLSGSSIEQYF. The DNA of the CDR3 is TGTGCCAGCAGCTTATCAGGCTCCTCGATCGAGCAGTACTTC.

This chain joins TRBV11-2 and TRBJ2-5, with D perhaps assigned TRBD1 or TRBD2 (5 bases each). The V end was cut by 1 base, the J end by 5 bases, with 17 bases between. CDR3 length: 16 residues. Germline values: CDR1 SGHAT, CDR2 FQNNGV. Here the CDR3 DNA reads TGTGCCAGCAGCTTAGGGGTGGGGGATTGGGAGGAGACCCAGTACTTC. Amino acid sequence: CASSLGVGDWEETQYF.